Reported below is one TCR beta chain. The data stem from a study of T cell changes during pregnancy in multiple sclerosis. Trimming removed 5 bases from V and 9 bases from J; junction bases left unmatched: 14. This CDR3 has 16 residues. Germline loops: CDR1 LNHDA, CDR2 SQIVND (reference sequence). Some clones are missing from TCRdb's copy, which holds only in-frame ones; the method was immunoSEQ multiplex PCR. The table lists roughly 60,000 clones, 80% to 95% of them singletons. V gene TRBV19 combines with J gene TRBJ1-5, with TRBD1 matching over 9 bases. Here the sequenced sample was CD4+ T cells from peripheral blood mononuclear cells, taken before pregnancy. This TCR was sampled from a female donor with multiple sclerosis, enrolled in a pregnancy study. The CDR3 here is CASSGTGTGSRWPQHF. CDR3 sequence (DNA): TGTGCCAGTAGTGGCACCGGGACAGGGTCCCGGTGGCCCCAGCATTTT.